A single sample gave rise to the 24 T cell receptor beta chains below, sequenced in a study of blood T cell repertoires in COVID-19. Clones were read by immunoSEQ multiplex PCR, and TCRdb kept only the in-frame ones, dropping some. The sample holds 30,000 to 40,000 clones, around 84% seen once. The sequencing sample was made of peripheral blood. Source of these receptors: a man between 65 and 80 years old with acute or convalescent COVID-19.

To note about this clone: No DNA is shown, since the ends of the CDR3 on it are uncertain; the CDR3 is the one TCRdb lists. The rearrangement links TRBV19 to TRBJ2-3; the D call of TRBD2 is as the table states it, not checked on the DNA. Germline values: CDR1 LNHDA, CDR2 SQIVND (reference sequence). The CDR3 spans 14 residues, counting both ends. CDR3 region: CASTSAVAPDTQYF.

The sample holds one count of this clone. The chain joins TRBV10-1 to TRBJ2-3; 9 nucleotides match TRBD2. The CDR3 runs to 14 residues. The germline V gene encodes CDR1 WNHNN and CDR2 SYGVQD (reference sequence). The J segment lost 6 bases and the V segment lost 4 bases, leaving 5 bases of the junction unmatched. The CDR3, as DNA: TGCGCCAGCAGTGTGCGGGGGGGCCCCGATACGCAGTATTTT. It specifies CASSVRGGPDTQYF.

The V gene is TRBV7-3, the J gene TRBJ2-3, with 7 positions matching TRBD2. Looked up from germline, CDR1 is SGHTA and CDR2 is FQGTGA. Losses at the gene ends were 5 bases for V and 4 bases for J; bases not matched to a gene: 6. The CDR3 totals 14 residues. The CDR3 spells CASSLGLVPDTQYF. For the CDR3, the DNA is TGTGCCAGCAGCCTCGGACTAGTGCCAGATACGCAGTATTTT. Combining the CDR3 with reference TRBV7-3 and TRBJ2-3 gives the whole variable domain GAGVSQTPSNKVTEKGKYVELRCDPISGHTALYWYRQSLGQGPEFLIYFQGTGAADDSGLPNDRFFAVRPEGSVSTLKIQRTERGDSAVYLCASSLGLVPDTQYFGPGTRLTVL.

The chain joins TRBV4-3 to TRBJ2-5; 12 nucleotides align to TRBD2. The CDR3 covers 18 residues. J was trimmed by 2 bases and V by 0 bases; bases with no gene match: 7. Germline CDR1 reads LGHNA; CDR2 reads YSLEER. CDR3 sequence (DNA): TGCGCCAGCAGCCAAGATCTAGCGGGGGGGCCACTTCAAGAGACCCAGTACTTC. Translating gives CASSQDLAGGPLQETQYF.

The V gene is TRBV9, the J gene TRBJ2-5; D perhaps matches TRBD2 (5 bases). V lost 2 bases, J lost 4 bases, and 12 bases lay in between. The germline V gene encodes CDR1 SGDLS and CDR2 YYNGEE. CDR3 size: 14 residues. DNA for the CDR3: TGTGCCAGCAGCGTGCGACCCCGGGGAGAGACCCAGTACTTC. This translates into CASSVRPRGETQYF.

For the CDR3, the DNA is TGTGCCAGCAGGGTGGACAGGCTGATGATAGATGAGCAGTTCTTC. Translating it yields CASRVDRLMIDEQFF. The chain recombines TRBV11-2 with TRBJ2-1, with TRBD1 identical over 7 bases. In germline, CDR1 is SGHAT, CDR2 FQNNGV. This CDR3 has 15 residues. The J segment lost 8 bases and the V segment lost 6 bases, leaving 13 bases of the junction unmatched.

V gene TRBV6-6 combines with J gene TRBJ1-2; TRBD1 agrees at 7 bases. The CDR3 has 12 residues. The V and J ends lost 5 bases and 5 bases, in that order; junction bases with no gene match: 2. Germline assignment: CDR1 MNHNY and CDR2 SVGAGI (reference sequence). CDR3 in DNA: TGTGCCAGCAGTCCACAGGGGTATGGCTACACCTTC. This codes for CASSPQGYGYTF.

This clone has more than one count but fewer than ten. CDR3 residues: CASSPRPDGAYEQYF. In DNA form, the CDR3 reads TGCGCCAGCAGCCCAAGGCCTGACGGAGCCTACGAGCAGTACTTC. V and J are TRBV5-1 and TRBJ2-7; D gene uncertain. Trimming pared 4 bases from V and 2 bases from J, leaving 16 bases between. Germline V gene lookup returns CDR1 SGHRS and CDR2 YFSETQ. The CDR3 length is 15 residues.

V gene TRBV5-1 combines with J gene TRBJ1-2; no definite D call. This CDR3 has 13 residues. The germline CDR1 and CDR2 sequences are SGHRS and YFSETQ. Trimming removed 0 bases at V and 6 bases at J, with 9 bases between. CDR3 amino acids: CASSLALEDGYTF. DNA of the CDR3: TGCGCCAGCAGCTTGGCCTTAGAGGATGGCTACACCTTC.

This chain links TRBV28 with TRBJ1-5; 11 nucleotides line up with TRBD1. This CDR3 has 15 residues. CDR1 is MDHEN, CDR2 SYDVKM, per germline. Losses at the gene ends were 8 bases for V and 3 bases for J; bases not matched to a gene: 6. The CDR3 is CASLEGQGDNQPQHF. CDR3 bases: TGTGCCAGCCTAGAGGGACAGGGGGACAATCAGCCCCAGCATTTT.

This sequence joins TRBV4-3 and TRBJ2-2; unclear D gene. This CDR3 is built from 15 residues. Germline V gene data show CDR1 as LGHNA and CDR2 as YSLEER. V gave up 0 bases and J gave up 2 bases, with 7 bases separating them. The CDR3 DNA follows: TGCGCCAGCAGCCAAGATACGAGAAACACCGGGGAGCTGTTTTTT. Its protein is CASSQDTRNTGELFF.

The V gene is TRBV3-1 (or the pseudogene TRBV3-2), the J gene TRBJ2-1; 10 nucleotides match TRBD2. This CDR3 region has 15 residues. CDR1 is LGHDT, CDR2 YNNKEL, per germline (reference sequence). Losses at the gene ends were 3 bases for V and 5 bases for J; bases not matched to a gene: 4. The CDR3 DNA reads as TGTGCCAGCAGCCACAGCGGGGGGGCGAACAATGAGCAGTTCTTC. It is translated as CASSHSGGANNEQFF.

The chain links TRBV5-8 to TRBJ2-2; TRBD2 aligns across 10 bases. In germline, CDR1 is SGHTS, CDR2 YDEGEE. Trimming took 5 bases from V and 3 from J; bases not matched to a gene: 4. The CDR3 is 15 residues long. CDR3 sequence (DNA): TGTGCCAGCAGTCGGACTAGCGGAGACACCGGGGAGCTGTTTTTT. Protein product: CASSRTSGDTGELFF.

This clone was observed a few times. This chain joins TRBV6-6 and TRBJ1-1, with TRBD1 matching 9 bases. J gave up 0 bases and V 5 bases, and 7 bases lay outside the gene matches. CDR1 and CDR2 from the germline V gene are MNHNY and SVGAGI (reference sequence). The CDR3 covers 16 residues. The CDR3 DNA reads as TGTGCCAGCAGTAAGTACGGGACAGGGCTGAACACTGAAGCTTTCTTT. It is translated as CASSKYGTGLNTEAFF.

The rearrangement links TRBV5-4 to TRBJ2-1, with a possible D match to TRBD2 (6 bases). The CDR3 sequence is 13 residues long. CDR1 is SGHNT and CDR2 is YYREEE in the germline V gene (reference sequence). Trimming cost V 0 bases and J 9 bases, with 10 bases left between them. The CDR3 nucleotides read TGTGCCAGCAGCTTGGGACTAGTCGGTGAGCAGTTCTTC. This sequence encodes CASSLGLVGEQFF.

The rearrangement links TRBV7-9 to TRBJ1-1; D is perhaps TRBD1 (5 bases). This CDR3 has 15 amino acids. V was trimmed by 4 bases and J by 1 base, leaving 13 bases between them. Germline lookup yields CDR1 SEHNR and CDR2 FQNEAQ (reference sequence). The CDR3: CASSSQFGGNTEAFF. The CDR3 DNA reads as TGTGCCAGCAGCTCACAATTCGGGGGGAACACTGAAGCTTTCTTT. Complete variable domain (other parts from reference TRBV7-9 and TRBJ1-1): DTGVSQNPRHKITKRGQNVTFRCDPISEHNRLYWYRQTLGQGPEFLTYFQNEAQLEKSRLLSDRFSAERPKGSFSTLEIQRTEQGDSAMYLCASSSQFGGNTEAFFGQGTRLTVV.

The V and J genes are TRBV3-1 (or the pseudogene TRBV3-2) and TRBJ1-6, with a possible D match to TRBD1 (5 bases). The germline gives CDR1 LGHDT, CDR2 YNNKEL (reference sequence). The CDR3 is made up of 14 amino acids. The V and J ends lost 2 bases and 5 bases respectively, with 7 bases between them. CDR3 DNA: TGTGCCAGCAGCCAACCAGGGAATAATTCACCCCTCCACTTT. Protein sequence: CASSQPGNNSPLHF.

V usage is TRBV5-1 and J usage is TRBJ2-7; D gene unclear. Germline CDR1 reads SGHRS; CDR2 reads YFSETQ. The CDR3 runs to 12 residues. V was trimmed by 5 bases and J by 6 bases, leaving 12 bases between them. CDR3 protein: CASRMDSLEQYF. In DNA form, the CDR3 reads TGCGCCAGCAGAATGGATAGCCTCGAGCAGTACTTC.

The chain combines TRBV10-3 with TRBJ1-1, with TRBD1 as a possible D gene (5 bases). Germline CDR1 ENHRY, CDR2 SYGVKD. CDR3 length: 13 residues. With 6 bases removed from V and 4 bases from J, the gap between germline ends came to 12 bases. The DNA of the CDR3 is TGTGCCATCAGAGGGGAAGGAGCCACTGAAGCTTTCTTT. This gives the protein CAIRGEGATEAFF.

This clone was observed a single time. The genes are TRBV18 and TRBJ1-2; 8 nucleotides align to TRBD1. Germline values: CDR1 KGHSH, CDR2 LQKENI. The CDR3 extends over 14 amino acids. J was trimmed by 5 bases and V by 3 bases; bases with no gene match: 5. In DNA, the CDR3 is TGTGCCAGCTCACCCGGGACAGGCGATTATGGCTACACCTTC. It encodes CASSPGTGDYGYTF.

The chain has TRBV9 and TRBJ2-5; D is possibly TRBD1 (6 bases). CDR1 is SGDLS, CDR2 YYNGEE, per germline. The V end was cut by 4 bases, the J end by 0 bases, with 16 bases between. The CDR3 has 16 residues. The CDR3 DNA is TGTGCCAGCAGCTCCGGACAGTCGGAGTACCAAGAGACCCAGTACTTC. Amino acid sequence: CASSSGQSEYQETQYF.

The chain is built from TRBV15 and TRBJ2-6; no firm D call. The CDR3 runs 16 residues. CDR1 and CDR2 from the germline V gene are LNHNV and YYDKDF (reference sequence). V lost 3 bases and J 0 bases, leaving 9 bases between the germline ends. The CDR3 protein is CATSSVFYSGANVLTF. The CDR3 coding sequence is TGTGCCACCAGCAGCGTATTCTACTCTGGGGCCAACGTCCTGACTTTC.

The V gene is TRBV5-6, the J gene TRBJ1-2; D remains ambiguous. The CDR3 runs 16 residues. The V and J ends lost 5 bases and 3 bases respectively, with 20 bases between them. Per germline, CDR1 SGHDT and CDR2 YYEEEE. CDR3 nucleotides: TGTGCCAGCAGACACCAACTCCGGGTCCCCCACTATGGCTACACCTTC. Amino acids: CASRHQLRVPHYGYTF.

The chain uses TRBV4-1 and TRBJ2-1; 9 bases align to TRBD2. The CDR3 is 17 residues long. The germline CDR1 and CDR2 sequences are MGHRA and YSYEKL. Trimming took 0 bases from V and 2 from J; bases not matched to a gene: 5. CDR3 region: CASSQELTSGAYNEQFF. CDR3 sequence (DNA): TGCGCCAGCAGCCAAGAATTGACTAGCGGAGCCTACAATGAGCAGTTCTTC.